This T cell receptor (beta chain) comes out of a study of T cells after yellow fever vaccination. Study-level results: Post-booster repertoires again held most primary-vaccination clones (about 96% CD4, 75% to 90% CD8).

CDR1 and CDR2 from the germline V gene are SGHNT and YYREEE (reference sequence). The CDR3 has 13 residues. V lost 4 bases and J lost 0, with 7 bases in between. In regard to this clonotype: No antigen is known for it.

TCRdb called the 5' RACE reads again in MiXCR, with one record for every CDR3 protein. This sample carries 500,000 to 650,000 distinct CDR3 sequences, 13% of them seen once, and the ten largest clones take over 12%. This material consisted of PBMCs, taken on the day of the yellow fever booster vaccination. The genes are TRBV5-4 and TRBJ2-5; D is ambiguous. The source is a man younger than 40 who received the YFV17D yellow fever vaccine. The CDR3 DNA sequence: TGTGCCAGCAGCCGGGCTTACCAAGAGACCCAGTACTTC. Its protein is CASSRAYQETQYF.